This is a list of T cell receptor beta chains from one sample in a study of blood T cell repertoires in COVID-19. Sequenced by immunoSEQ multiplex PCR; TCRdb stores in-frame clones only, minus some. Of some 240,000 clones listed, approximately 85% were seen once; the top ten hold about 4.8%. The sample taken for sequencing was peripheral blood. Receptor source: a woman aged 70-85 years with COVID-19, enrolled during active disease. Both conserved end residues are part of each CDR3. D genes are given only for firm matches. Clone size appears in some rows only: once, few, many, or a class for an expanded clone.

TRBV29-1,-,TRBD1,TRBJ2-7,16,CSVDLSEGQGAREQYF,TGCAGCGTTGATCTCTCTGAGGGACAGGGGGCCAGGGAGCAGTACTTC
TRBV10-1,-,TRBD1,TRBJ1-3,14,CARLTGASGNTIYF,TGCGCCAGGTTGACAGGGGCCTCTGGAAACACCATATATTTT
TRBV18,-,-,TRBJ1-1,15,CASSRLRTEGTEAFF,TGTGCCAGCTCAAGGCTTCGGACGGAGGGGACTGAAGCTTTCTTT
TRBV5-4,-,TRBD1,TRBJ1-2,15,CASSVPGQKLYGYTF,TGTGCCAGCAGCGTTCCGGGACAGAAGCTCTATGGCTACACCTTC
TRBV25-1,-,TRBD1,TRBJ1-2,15,CASSDYRGANYGYTF,TGTGCCAGCAGTGATTACAGGGGGGCCAACTATGGCTACACCTTC
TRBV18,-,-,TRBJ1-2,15,CASANRLTEDYGYTF,TGTGCCAGCGCTAATCGACTTACCGAGGACTATGGCTACACCTTC
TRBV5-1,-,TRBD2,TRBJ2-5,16,CASSFSGTSNQETQYF,TGCGCCAGCAGCTTTTCCGGGACTAGCAACCAAGAGACCCAGTACTTC
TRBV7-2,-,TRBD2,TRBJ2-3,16,CASSSKAGATTDTQYF,TGTGCCAGCAGCTCTAAAGCGGGAGCGACCACAGATACGCAGTATTTT
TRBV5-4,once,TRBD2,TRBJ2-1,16,CASSGTSGSSYNEQFF,TGTGCCAGCAGCGGGACTAGCGGGAGCTCCTACAATGAGCAGTTCTTC
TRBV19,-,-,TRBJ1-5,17,CASSAGDDSTLWQPQHF,TGTGCCAGTAGTGCCGGAGATGACAGCACCCTTTGGCAGCCCCAGCATTTT
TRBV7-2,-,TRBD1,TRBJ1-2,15,CASSFTLGQGDGYTF,TGTGCCAGCAGCTTCACGCTGGGACAGGGTGATGGCTACACCTTC
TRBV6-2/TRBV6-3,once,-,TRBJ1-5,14,CASSQLRGSQPQHF,TGTGCCAGCAGCCAACTCAGGGGAAGTCAGCCCCAGCATTTT
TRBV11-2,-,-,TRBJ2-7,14,CASSLGLKTYEQYF,TGTGCCAGCAGCCTCGGACTAAAAACCTACGAGCAGTACTTC
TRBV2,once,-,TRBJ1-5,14,CASSESDSNQPQHF,TGTGCCAGCAGTGAGAGTGATAGCAATCAGCCCCAGCATTTT
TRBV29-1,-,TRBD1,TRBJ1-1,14,CSVKEGTGSTEAFF,TGCAGCGTTAAGGAGGGGACAGGGAGCACTGAAGCTTTCTTT
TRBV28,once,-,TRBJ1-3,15,CASSLYRGTGNTIYF,TGTGCCAGCAGTTTATATAGGGGGACGGGAAACACCATATATTTT
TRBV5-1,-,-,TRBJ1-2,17,CASSLSELGFTNYGYTF,TGCGCCAGCAGCTTGAGCGAACTAGGGTTTACTAACTATGGCTACACCTTC
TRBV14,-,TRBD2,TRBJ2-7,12,CASRTSGSKQYF,TGTGCCAGCAGGACTAGCGGGAGTAAGCAGTACTTC
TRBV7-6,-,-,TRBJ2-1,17,CASSLEGSGAPYNEQFF,TGTGCCAGCAGCTTAGAGGGTAGCGGAGCCCCGTACAATGAGCAGTTCTTC
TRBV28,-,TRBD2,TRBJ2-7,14,CASKVELAGGEQYF,TGTGCCAGCAAGGTTGAGCTAGCGGGAGGCGAGCAGTACTTC
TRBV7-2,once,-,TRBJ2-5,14,CASSLSGNQETQYF,TGTGCCAGCAGCCTGTCCGGGAATCAAGAGACCCAGTACTTC
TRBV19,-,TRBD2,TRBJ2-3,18,CASSPRLGGRVRTDTQYF,TGTGCCAGTAGTCCCAGACTCGGCGGGAGGGTAAGGACAGATACGCAGTATTTT
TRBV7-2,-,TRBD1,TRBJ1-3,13,CASSSQGRDTIYF,TGTGCCAGCAGCTCACAGGGGCGGGACACCATATATTTT
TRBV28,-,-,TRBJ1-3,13,CTTHEPSGNTIYF,TGTACCACCCACGAGCCCTCTGGAAACACCATATATTTT
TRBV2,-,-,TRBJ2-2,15,CASKGSVGATGELFF,TGTGCCAGCAAAGGGTCGGTAGGGGCTACCGGGGAGCTGTTTTTT
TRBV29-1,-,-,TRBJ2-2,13,CSVGQRYTGELFF,TGCAGCGTCGGACAGCGGTACACCGGGGAGCTGTTTTTT
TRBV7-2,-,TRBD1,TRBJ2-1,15,CASSLSGDRYNEQFF,TGTGCCAGCAGCCTCTCCGGGGACAGGTACAATGAGCAGTTCTTC
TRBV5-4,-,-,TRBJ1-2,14,CASSPGPGNYGYTF,TGTGCCAGCAGCCCGGGTCCCGGCAACTATGGCTACACCTTC
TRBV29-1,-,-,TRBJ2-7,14,CSASNGLGSYEQYF,TGCAGCGCTAGTAACGGTCTAGGCTCCTACGAGCAGTACTTC
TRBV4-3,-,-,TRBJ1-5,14,CASSQEAGNQPQHF,TGCGCCAGCAGCCAAGAAGCGGGCAATCAGCCCCAGCATTTT
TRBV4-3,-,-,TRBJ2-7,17,CASSQARGASASYEQYF,TGCGCCAGCAGCCAAGCCCGGGGGGCTAGCGCTTCCTACGAGCAGTACTTC
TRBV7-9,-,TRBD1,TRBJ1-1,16,CASSYRTGAMNTEAFF,TGTGCCAGCAGCTATCGGACAGGAGCTATGAACACTGAAGCTTTCTTT
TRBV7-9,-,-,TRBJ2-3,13,CASTPRGADTQYF,TGTGCCAGCACCCCTCGGGGAGCAGATACGCAGTATTTT
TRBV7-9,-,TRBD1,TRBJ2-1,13,CASTHSGGNEQFF,TGTGCCAGCACCCACTCAGGGGGCAATGAGCAGTTCTTC
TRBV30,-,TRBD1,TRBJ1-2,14,CAWRGDSLLYGYTF,TGTGCCTGGAGGGGGGACAGTTTGTTGTATGGCTACACCTTC
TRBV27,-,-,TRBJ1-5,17,CASSLRLGGDSNQPQHF,TGTGCCAGCAGTTTACGGTTGGGGGGGGATAGCAATCAGCCCCAGCATTTT
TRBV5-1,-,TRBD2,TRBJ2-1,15,CASSYSSGSLFEQFF,TGCGCCAGCAGCTATTCTAGCGGGAGTCTGTTTGAGCAGTTCTTC
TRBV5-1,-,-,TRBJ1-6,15,CASSLDVQVNSPLHF,TGCGCCAGCAGCTTGGACGTTCAGGTTAATTCACCCCTCCACTTT
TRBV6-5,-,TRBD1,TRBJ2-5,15,CASRAGRGLRETQYF,TGTGCCAGCAGGGCGGGCAGGGGGCTCCGGGAGACCCAGTACTTC
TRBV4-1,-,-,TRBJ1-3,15,CASSQGPGAGNTIYF,TGCGCCAGCAGCCAAGGTCCAGGCGCTGGAAACACCATATATTTT
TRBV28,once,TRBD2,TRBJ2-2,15,CATLPGAGEIGELFF,TGTGCCACCCTACCAGGAGCGGGAGAAATCGGGGAGCTGTTTTTT
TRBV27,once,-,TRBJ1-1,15,CASSLRGRTNTEAFF,TGTGCCAGCAGTTTGCGCGGACGGACTAACACTGAAGCTTTCTTT
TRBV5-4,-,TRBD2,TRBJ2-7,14,CASSRSGGTYEQYF,TGTGCCAGCAGCCGTAGCGGGGGTACCTACGAGCAGTACTTC
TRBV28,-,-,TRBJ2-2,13,CASKQRNTGELFF,TGTGCCAGCAAACAGAGAAACACCGGGGAGCTGTTTTTT
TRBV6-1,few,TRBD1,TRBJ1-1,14,CASSDTGGGTEAFF,TGTGCCAGCAGTGACACAGGGGGTGGCACTGAAGCTTTCTTT
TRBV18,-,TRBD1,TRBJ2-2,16,CASSPTGVLNTGELFF,TGTGCCAGCTCACCTACAGGGGTACTGAACACCGGGGAGCTGTTTTTT
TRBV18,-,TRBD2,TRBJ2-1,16,CASSPRGLAGDNEQFF,TGTGCCAGCTCACCGAGGGGGCTAGCGGGAGACAATGAGCAGTTCTTC
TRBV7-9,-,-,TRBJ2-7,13,CASSLARAYEQYF,TGTGCCAGCAGCTTAGCCAGGGCCTACGAGCAGTACTTC
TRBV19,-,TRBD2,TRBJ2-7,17,CASSPGKSSGRIYEQYF,TGTGCCAGTAGTCCCGGGAAATCTAGCGGGAGGATCTACGAGCAGTACTTC
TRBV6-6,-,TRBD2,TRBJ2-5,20,CASSPRGSGRAKGRQETQYF,TGTGCCAGCAGTCCTCGCGGTAGCGGGAGGGCCAAGGGACGCCAAGAGACCCAGTACTTC
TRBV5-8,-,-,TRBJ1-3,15,CASSRDTSSGNTIYF,TGTGCCAGCAGCAGGGACACAAGCTCTGGAAACACCATATATTTT